The next 23 T cell receptor beta chains were all read from a single sample in a study of identical twins. MiXCR, run by TCRdb on the 5' RACE reads, gives a single entry per CDR3 protein. The sample shows about 1.7 million distinct CDR3 sequences, around 33% of them seen only once. The source material was cord blood. These receptor sequences come from a newborn girl in good health.

The chain is built from TRBV4-2 and TRBJ1-6, with TRBD1 identical over 8 bases. There are 17 residues in the CDR3. CDR1 and CDR2 (germline): LGHNA, YNFKEQ. V dropped 1 base and J dropped 7; count of bases not matched to a gene: 9. CDR3 sequence reads: CASSQGAGDRPNSPLHF. CDR3 in DNA: TGTGCCAGCAGCCAAGGGGCCGGGGACAGGCCCAATTCACCCCTCCACTTT.

The genes are TRBV4-1 and TRBJ2-3; no clear D. The CDR3 spans 14 residues. In germline, CDR1 is MGHRA, CDR2 YSYEKL. V shed 7 bases and J shed 2 bases, with 13 bases lying between them. The CDR3 bases are TGCGCCAGCACCCCGGAGCAGATCACAGATACGCAGTATTTT. As protein: CASTPEQITDTQYF.

In this sample, this clonotype turned up a few times. The chain links TRBV20-1 to TRBJ2-1; D could derive from TRBD1 or TRBD2 (6 bases each). The V end was cut by 7 bases, the J end by 4 bases, with 14 bases between. The CDR3 sequence is 13 residues long. Germline assignment: CDR1 DFQATT and CDR2 SNEGSKA (reference sequence). The CDR3 nucleotides read TGCAGTGATCGGGGGCCCCCATACAATGAGCAGTTCTTC. It encodes CSDRGPPYNEQFF.

DNA for the CDR3: TGCAGTGCTAGTGCGGGGGCAGTCTACAATGAGCAGTTCTTC. Translating it yields CSASAGAVYNEQFF. The chain links TRBV20-1 to TRBJ2-1, with D possibly TRBD2 on 7 matching bases. Germline CDR1 DFQATT, CDR2 SNEGSKA (reference sequence). The CDR3 totals 14 residues. V lost 3 bases to trimming and J lost 3 bases, with 12 bases between them.

A few counts support this clonotype. This chain connects TRBV5-5 to TRBJ1-2; tentatively, D is TRBD1 (5 bases). Looked up from germline, CDR1 is SGHKS and CDR2 is YYEKEE (reference sequence). The CDR3 contains 16 residues. V dropped 0 bases and J dropped 0 bases, with 12 bases sitting between them. For the CDR3, the DNA is TGTGCCAGCAGCTTGGCGGCAGGGAGGGCTAACTATGGCTACACCTTC. Its translation is CASSLAAGRANYGYTF.

The chain has TRBV6-5 and TRBJ2-2; TRBD2 aligns across 14 bases. Germline-derived CDR1 and CDR2 are MNHEY and SVGAGI. This CDR3 is built from 18 residues. J gave up 7 bases and V 4 bases, and 11 bases lay outside the gene matches. The CDR3 DNA sequence: TGTGCCAGCAGTTCACCGGGACTAGCGGGAGAGCTAAGCGGGGAGCTGTTTTTT. The encoded protein is CASSSPGLAGELSGELFF.

This chain uses TRBV28 with TRBJ2-1; 13 positions agree with TRBD2. Unmatched junction bases numbered 10, after V lost 7 bases and J lost 4 bases. CDR1 and CDR2 (germline): MDHEN, SYDVKM. The CDR3 is 17 residues long. CDR3 sequence (DNA): TGTGCCAGCACCGGACTAGCGGGAGAGCGGGTATACAATGAGCAGTTCTTC. As protein: CASTGLAGERVYNEQFF.

This clonotype was observed a few times. The chain recombines TRBV4-2 with TRBJ2-1, with no clear D. V lost 0 bases, J lost 3 bases, and 9 bases lay in between. The CDR3 spans 15 residues. Germline-derived CDR1 and CDR2 are LGHNA and YNFKEQ. CDR3 sequence (DNA): TGTGCCAGCAGCCAAGATCCCGCTAGCTACAATGAGCAGTTCTTC. Translation: CASSQDPASYNEQFF.

This sequence joins TRBV19 and TRBJ2-1; TRBD2 aligns across 9 bases. V gave up 3 bases and J gave up 6 bases; unmatched junction bases: 6. The CDR3 is 15 amino acids. Per the germline V gene, CDR1 is LNHDA and CDR2 is SQIVND (reference sequence). The CDR3 is CASSMIAGATNEQFF. CDR3 in DNA: TGTGCCAGTAGTATGATAGCGGGAGCGACCAATGAGCAGTTCTTC.

This clonotype was counted a few times. The chain couples TRBV20-1 to TRBJ2-1; D ambiguous. CDR3 length equals 11 residues. The germline gives CDR1 DFQATT, CDR2 SNEGSKA (reference sequence). CDR3 residues: CTLVARNEQFF. As DNA, the CDR3 is TGCACCTTGGTCGCTCGGAATGAGCAGTTCTTC.

This chain's CDR3 is CASSPNVRGSSNQPQHF. The CDR3 coding sequence is TGTGCCAGCTCACCAAACGTCCGGGGAAGTAGCAATCAGCCCCAGCATTTT. This chain connects TRBV18 to TRBJ1-5, with D uncertain. Trimming shortened V by 2 bases and J by 0 bases, and 14 bases separated the two germline ends. The germline CDR1 and CDR2 sequences are KGHSH and LQKENI. This CDR3 has 17 residues.

The rearrangement joins TRBV13 to TRBJ2-5; D is uncertain. Germline CDR1 and CDR2: PRHDT and FYEKMQ (reference sequence). V was pared by 4 bases and J by 11 bases, with 17 bases between. The CDR3 is 13 amino acids. Here the CDR3 reads CASSSNLEDEQYF. CDR3 coding DNA: TGTGCCAGCAGCTCCAATCTAGAGGATGAGCAGTACTTC.

The rearrangement uses TRBV20-1 and TRBJ2-7; D ambiguous. The ends were cut back, 5 bases at V and 3 bases at J, with 14 bases in the middle. CDR1 and CDR2 (germline): DFQATT, SNEGSKA (reference sequence). The CDR3 runs to 13 residues. CDR3 in amino acids: CSAGGFSFYEQYF. CDR3 DNA: TGCAGTGCTGGCGGCTTTTCCTTCTACGAGCAGTACTTC.

The CDR3 nucleotides read TGTGCCAGCAGTTACGTTCCTAGCGATTCCTCTTACGAGCAGTACTTC. Translated: CASSYVPSDSSYEQYF. The chain couples TRBV6-6 to TRBJ2-7, with D possibly matching TRBD2 (6 bases). This CDR3 region has 16 residues. The V end lost 2 bases, the J end lost 4 bases, and 18 bases lay between the germline ends. Germline V lookup: CDR1 MNHNY, CDR2 SVGAGI (reference sequence).

This chain joins TRBV3-1 and TRBJ2-5; D possibly corresponds to TRBD1 (5 bases). This CDR3 is 16 amino acids long. The V and J ends lost 2 bases and 1 base respectively, with 14 bases between them. From germline, CDR1 is LGHDT and CDR2 YNNKEL (reference sequence). CDR3 nucleotide sequence: TGTGCCAGCAGCCAAAGGGGCGGCGCCAGCCAAGAGACCCAGTACTTC. Amino acids: CASSQRGGASQETQYF.

The V gene is TRBV28, the J gene TRBJ2-1; tentatively, D is TRBD1 (6 bases). The assigned J gene may be wrong: the sequence end matches TRBJ2-7 better. The CDR3 consists of 15 residues. Germline V gene lookup returns CDR1 MDHEN and CDR2 SYDVKM. Here the CDR3 DNA reads TGTGCCAGCAGTTTAAGCTACAGGGCCTACAATGAGCAGTACTTC. Amino acid sequence: CASSLSYRAYNEQYF.

The gene calls are TRBV6-1 and TRBJ1-1; D may be TRBD1 (5 bases). V lost 6 bases, J lost 9 bases, and 14 bases lay in between. Germline CDR1 reads MNHNS; CDR2 reads SASEGT. The CDR3 spans 12 residues. The CDR3: CASRGVVGQAFF. As DNA, the CDR3 is TGTGCCAGCAGGGGTGTGGTGGGACAAGCTTTCTTT.

The V gene is TRBV20-1, the J gene TRBJ2-2, with a tentative D call TRBD1 (6 bases). V gave up 2 bases and J gave up 4 bases, with 8 bases separating them. The germline V gene has CDR1 DFQATT and CDR2 SNEGSKA (reference sequence). The CDR3 is 13 amino acids. The CDR3 region has the DNA TGCAGTGCTAGACAGGGGTTCACCGGGGAGCTGTTTTTT. Translation gives CSARQGFTGELFF.

This clonotype has more than one count but fewer than ten. The V and J genes are TRBV12-5 and TRBJ1-1; 7 nucleotides line up with TRBD1. The ends lost 4 bases at V and 6 bases at J; junction bases unmatched: 14. Germline-derived CDR1 and CDR2 are LGHNT and FRNRAP. This CDR3 is 16 amino acids long. CDR3 DNA sequence: TGTGCTAGTGGTTCGATACAGGGGACAGCCGTAGCTGAAGCTTTCTTT. This codes for CASGSIQGTAVAEAFF.

The chain carries TRBV10-3 and TRBJ1-6; the D gene is possibly TRBD1 (5 bases). The germline V gene has CDR1 ENHRY and CDR2 SYGVKD. Between the trimmed V and J ends, which lost 0 bases and 7 bases, there was a span of 10 bases. This CDR3 comprises 15 residues. The CDR3 sequence is CAISESGRKNSPLHF. Here the CDR3 DNA reads TGTGCCATCAGTGAGTCGGGGCGGAAGAATTCACCCCTCCACTTT.

This chain links TRBV5-1 with TRBJ2-3; D might be TRBD2 (6 bases). The CDR3 is 15 amino acids. Germline V gene lookup returns CDR1 SGHRS and CDR2 YFSETQ. Trimming took off 6 bases at V and 1 base at J, with 15 bases between the two ends. Here the CDR3 reads CASNIISGGTDTQYF. In DNA, the CDR3 is TGCGCCAGCAATATTATTAGCGGAGGCACAGATACGCAGTATTTT.

The CDR3: CSAPAAIGTRTEAFF. For the CDR3, the DNA is TGCAGCGCCCCCGCAGCTATTGGGACCAGGACTGAAGCTTTCTTT. J is TRBJ1-1 and V is TRBV29-1, with D maybe TRBD1 (5 bases). The germline V gene has CDR1 SQVTM and CDR2 ANQGSEA. The CDR3 totals 15 residues. V lost 7 bases and J lost 5, with 23 bases in between.

This clonotype occurred a few times. CDR3 protein: CSARGHRGSETQYF. The CDR3 DNA reads as TGCAGTGCTAGAGGGCACAGGGGATCGGAGACCCAGTACTTC. The chain carries TRBV20-1 and TRBJ2-5; 7 bases match TRBD1. Germline trimming cut 1 base from V and 5 bases from J; bases unmatched to any gene: 7. Germline V CDR1 and CDR2: DFQATT, SNEGSKA (reference sequence). The CDR3 is 14 residues long.